This TCR beta chain was identified during a study of blood T cell repertoires in COVID-19. Looking at the study overall: Some COVID-19 samples were acute and others convalescent; all came from the United States, Italy and Spain.

Source study methods: Amplification of reference gene primers was used by the study to estimate nucleated cell counts. TCRdb's table, derived via immunoSEQ multiplex PCR, lists solely in-frame clones and lacks some. V and J calls and clone size are those listed in that table; D and trimming were worked out from the DNA. The repertoire has 200,000 to 300,000 clones, around 84% of them found once; the top ten carry 2% to 2.5%. The CDR3 consists of 16 residues. Trimming at V came to 4 bases and at J to 2 bases, leaving 12 bases not matched to a gene. Germline lookup yields CDR1 SGDLS and CDR2 YYNGEE. This clone was picked up one time.

The receptor was isolated from a man in his forties or fifties who had recovered from COVID-19. V and J are TRBV9 and TRBJ2-7, with 7 bases that match TRBD1. The source material was peripheral blood. CDR3 coding DNA: TGTGCCAGCAGCCTCCGCTCCGACAGGGCGGCCTACGAGCAGTACTTC. It specifies CASSLRSDRAAYEQYF.